This T cell receptor beta chain was obtained from a study of cytomegalovirus exposure and HLA in healthy donors. Primers for the PCR totalled 60 Vbeta and 13 Jbeta. This table comes from immunoSEQ multiplex PCR, and its TCRdb copy is limited to in-frame clones, with some not included. The table lists some 69,000 clones, under 80% of them singletons, with roughly 15% in the top ten. As for this clone: Its matching antigen is unknown.

Overall study findings and caveats: Information on immune exposure was restricted to one variable (CMV serostatus). The productive fraction for most TCR beta V segments was about 87% or about 30% in an earlier analysis.

This CDR3 region has 14 residues. The V gene lost 0 bases and the J gene lost 0 bases, with 7 bases spanning the gap. Germline V gene lookup returns CDR1 SGHRS and CDR2 YFSETQ. What was sequenced was PBMCs. The gene calls are TRBV5-1 and TRBJ2-7; D is unclear. The receptor comes from a male donor in good health and CMV-seropositive. The DNA for the CDR3 is TGCGCCAGCAGCTTGGGTCCGAGCTCCTACGAGCAGTACTTC. The encoded protein is CASSLGPSSYEQYF.